Sequencing of this T cell receptor (beta chain) was carried out in a study of identical twins. TCRdb reprocessed the 5' RACE reads with MiXCR, giving one entry per CDR3 protein. The sample holds about 240,000 distinct CDR3 sequences, around 7.6% seen once. J lost 7 bases, V lost 6 bases, and 11 bases had no gene match. Germline CDR1 reads MNHNS; CDR2 reads SASEGT. The CDR3 sequence is 15 residues long. This clonotype was counted many times. These data are also associated with another study on yellow fever vaccine responses in identical twins.

The clonotype originates from a woman younger than 35 in good health. The material sequenced was CD8+ T cells sorted from blood. The chain combines TRBV6-1 with TRBJ2-3, with 9 bases that match TRBD1. In DNA form, the CDR3 reads TGTGCCAGCAGAGACCTGGGACAGGGTTTGAATACGCAGTATTTT. It is translated as CASRDLGQGLNTQYF.